This T cell receptor beta chain was obtained from a study of shared clonotypes between healthy human individuals. Study overall: Each donor's CD8 memory used one plate, CD8 naive two, each CD4 subset three.

The study's findings and limits: Having only a few donors restricted how much genetic and exposure-history diversity was captured.

As to this clone: Antigen specificity is unknown.

This CDR3 is 15 amino acids long. Germline values: CDR1 SGHRS, CDR2 YFSETQ. Losses at the gene ends were 3 bases for V and 3 bases for J; bases not matched to a gene: 4. Some clones are missing from TCRdb's copy, which holds only in-frame ones; the method was immunoSEQ multiplex PCR. The data show 2,100,000 or so clones, approximately 96% seen once. This receptor was identified in a man between 18 and 35 years old in good health. The J gene is TRBJ2-5, the V gene TRBV5-1; 11 bases fit TRBD2. Sequenced: naive CD4+ T cells sorted from blood. The subset denotes: CD45RA+ positively selected. DNA of the CDR3: TGCGCCAGCAGCTCCCCGGGACTAGCGGAAGAGACCCAGTACTTC. It yields the protein CASSSPGLAEETQYF.